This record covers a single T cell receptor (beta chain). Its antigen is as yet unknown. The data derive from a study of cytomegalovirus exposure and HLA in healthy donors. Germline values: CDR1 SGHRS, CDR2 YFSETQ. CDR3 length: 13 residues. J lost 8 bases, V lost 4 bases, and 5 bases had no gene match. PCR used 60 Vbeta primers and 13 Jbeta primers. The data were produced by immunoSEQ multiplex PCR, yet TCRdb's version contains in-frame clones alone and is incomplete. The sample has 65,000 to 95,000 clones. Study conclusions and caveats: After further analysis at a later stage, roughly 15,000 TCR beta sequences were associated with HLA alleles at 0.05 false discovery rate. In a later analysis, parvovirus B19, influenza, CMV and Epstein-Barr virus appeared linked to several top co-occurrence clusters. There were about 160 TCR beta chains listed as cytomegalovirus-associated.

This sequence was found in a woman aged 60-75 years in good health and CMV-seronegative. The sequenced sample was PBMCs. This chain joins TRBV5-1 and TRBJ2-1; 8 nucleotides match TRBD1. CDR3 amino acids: CASSRTGLDEQFF. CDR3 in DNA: TGCGCCAGCAGCCGGACAGGGTTGGATGAGCAGTTCTTC.